Each of the 21 T cell receptor beta chains below was sequenced from the same sample in a study of blood T cell repertoires in COVID-19. The assay was immunoSEQ multiplex PCR, and TCRdb's table has in-frame clones only and misses some. Of roughly 150,000 clones in the sample, about 88% were seen once. The sample consisted of peripheral blood. These receptors were collected from a woman aged 80 or over with acute or convalescent COVID-19.

The gene calls are TRBV27 and TRBJ1-2; D unresolved. CDR1 MNHEY and CDR2 SMNVEV come from the germline V gene (reference sequence). The V end lost 2 bases, the J end lost 7 bases, and 14 bases lay between the germline ends. This CDR3 is built from 14 residues. CDR3: CASSLSFYSPGYTF. CDR3 DNA: TGTGCCAGCAGTTTAAGTTTCTACAGCCCTGGCTACACCTTC.

For this clone: This could be a read error, since a much larger clone is one nucleotide away. The V gene is TRBV7-6, the J gene TRBJ1-6, with 8 bases that match TRBD1. The CDR3 loop spans 15 amino acids. CDR1 is SGHVS and CDR2 is FNYEAQ in the germline V gene. Trimming cost V 5 bases and J 1 base; bases outside gene matches: 1. CDR3 nucleotide sequence: TGTGCCAGCAGCCGGGACAGGTCCTATAATTCACCCCTCCACTTT. Residues: CASSRDRSYNSPLHF.

The chain employs TRBV4-1 and TRBJ1-6; 7 bases agree with TRBD1. V dropped 4 bases and J dropped 9; count of bases not matched to a gene: 12. The germline V gene has CDR1 MGHRA and CDR2 YSYEKL. The CDR3 totals 16 residues. The CDR3 coding sequence is TGCGCCAGCAGCCGAAACCCGGGACAGACGCTTTCACCCCTCCACTTT. It encodes CASSRNPGQTLSPLHF.

The sample holds a few counts of this clone. The V and J genes are TRBV3-1 (or the pseudogene TRBV3-2) and TRBJ1-1; D ambiguous. Germline V gene lookup returns CDR1 LGHDT and CDR2 YNNKEL (reference sequence). Trimming removed 3 bases at V and 5 bases at J, with 10 bases between. The CDR3 sequence is 13 residues long. In nucleotides, the CDR3 is TGTGCCAGCAGCCACAACCAGGATACTGAAGCTTTCTTT. Its protein product is CASSHNQDTEAFF.

The chain carries TRBV28 and TRBJ1-2; D not resolved. This CDR3 comprises 14 residues. Germline V gene lookup returns CDR1 MDHEN and CDR2 SYDVKM. V gave up 5 bases and J gave up 6 bases, with 16 bases separating them. CDR3 sequence: CASSTLGSWDGYTF. The CDR3 DNA reads TGTGCCAGCAGTACTTTGGGGAGCTGGGATGGCTACACCTTC.

In its sample, this clone was seen once. The chain has TRBV5-4 and TRBJ2-3; D is possibly TRBD2 (6 bases). The CDR3 is 19 residues long. V dropped 5 bases and J dropped 1 base, with 26 bases sitting between them. Germline V gives CDR1 SGHNT, CDR2 YYREEE (reference sequence). The CDR3 nucleotides are TGTGCCAGCAGTCCTGGCCCTGGGAAGACTAGAACTGGCACAGATACGCAGTATTTT. This codes for CASSPGPGKTRTGTDTQYF.

The CDR3 sequence: CASSQVLGQGYPYNEQFF. CDR3 bases: TGCGCCAGCAGCCAAGTTCTGGGACAGGGATATCCCTACAATGAGCAGTTCTTC. The chain joins TRBV4-1 to TRBJ2-1; the match to TRBD1 covers 9 bases. CDR3 length: 18 amino acids. V lost 1 base and J lost 2; bases outside the gene matches: 9. CDR1 is MGHRA, CDR2 YSYEKL, per germline.

A single count supports this clone. This chain connects TRBV15 to TRBJ2-7; D might be TRBD2 (6 bases). Germline V gives CDR1 LNHNV, CDR2 YYDKDF (reference sequence). V was cut by 5 bases and J by 4 bases, with 12 bases left in between. This CDR3 has 13 residues. For the CDR3, the DNA is TGTGCCACCAGCCTCGGGACTCTATACGAGCAGTACTTC. This sequence encodes CATSLGTLYEQYF.

V usage is TRBV6-1 and J usage is TRBJ1-6; 9 bases agree with TRBD1. Germline loops: CDR1 MNHNS, CDR2 SASEGT. This CDR3 has 16 residues. The V gene end was trimmed by 7 bases and the J gene end by 10 bases; junction bases not matched to a gene: 14. CDR3 sequence reads: CASIERPGQGGSPLHF. CDR3 in DNA: TGTGCCAGCATTGAGCGACCGGGACAGGGAGGGTCACCCCTCCACTTT.

The J gene is TRBJ1-3, the V gene TRBV24-1, with 7 positions matching TRBD1. Germline values: CDR1 KGHDR, CDR2 SFDVKD. This CDR3 is 17 amino acids long. J gave up 3 bases and V 1 base, and 8 bases lay outside the gene matches. Here the CDR3 DNA reads TGTGCCACCAGTGATTTTAAGACAGGGCGCGATGGAAACACCATATATTTT. Translating gives CATSDFKTGRDGNTIYF.

This chain links TRBV10-3 with TRBJ1-1, with 8 bases fitting TRBD1. This CDR3 has 15 residues. The germline gives CDR1 ENHRY, CDR2 SYGVKD. V lost 4 bases, J lost 4 bases, and 8 bases stayed unmatched. In DNA, the CDR3 is TGTGCCATCAGTGGGACAGGGAGAACGGGCACTGAAGCTTTCTTT. Its translation is CAISGTGRTGTEAFF.

As regards this clone: Other nucleotide sequences in the sample specify the same CDR3. This chain connects TRBV5-1 to TRBJ2-3; 12 bases align to TRBD2. Unmatched junction bases numbered 2, after V lost 0 bases and J lost 3 bases. Germline CDR1 is SGHRS and CDR2 is YFSETQ. The CDR3 sequence is 16 residues long. The CDR3 coding sequence is TGCGCCAGCAGCTTGGGTGGGACTAGCGGGACAGATACGCAGTATTTT. Its protein is CASSLGGTSGTDTQYF.

The V and J genes are TRBV7-3 and TRBJ2-7; no firm D call. The CDR3 sequence is 13 residues long. Germline assignment: CDR1 SGHTA and CDR2 FQGTGA. The germline V and J ends were trimmed by 3 bases and 3 bases, with 9 bases remaining between them. CDR3 in DNA: TGTGCCAGCAGCTTGATGCCACTCTACGAGCAGTACTTC. Translated, it gives CASSLMPLYEQYF.

The J gene is TRBJ2-7, the V gene TRBV3-1 (or the pseudogene TRBV3-2), with 7 bases identical to TRBD1. Trimming at V came to 2 bases and at J to 2 bases, leaving 3 bases not matched to a gene. Per germline, CDR1 LGHDT and CDR2 YNNKEL (reference sequence). The CDR3 is made up of 14 amino acids. This CDR3 is CASSQRDSTYEQYF. The CDR3 DNA reads TGTGCCAGCAGCCAACGGGACAGCACCTACGAGCAGTACTTC.

Only one count was recorded for this clone. The chain joins TRBV3-1 (or the pseudogene TRBV3-2) to TRBJ2-3, with D possibly being TRBD2 (6 bases). Germline V gives CDR1 LGHDT, CDR2 YNNKEL (reference sequence). V was pared by 1 base and J by 1 base, with 12 bases between. The CDR3 has 16 amino acids. This chain's CDR3 is CASSQALASGTDTQYF. The CDR3 nucleotides read TGTGCCAGCAGCCAAGCCTTGGCTAGCGGCACAGATACGCAGTATTTT.

The chain recombines TRBV7-9 with TRBJ1-1; a weak D match, TRBD1 (5 bases). The CDR3 spans 16 residues. The germline gives CDR1 SEHNR, CDR2 FQNEAQ (reference sequence). With 7 bases removed from V and 2 bases from J, the gap between germline ends came to 20 bases. DNA for the CDR3: TGTGCCAGCACCCCTTCACAGGTGAATAGTAACACTGAAGCTTTCTTT. Translated: CASTPSQVNSNTEAFF. Full variable domain (remainder filled in from reference TRBV7-9 and TRBJ1-1): DTGVSQNPRHKITKRGQNVTFRCDPISEHNRLYWYRQTLGQGPEFLTYFQNEAQLEKSRLLSDRFSAERPKGSFSTLEIQRTEQGDSAMYLCASTPSQVNSNTEAFFGQGTRLTVV.

The V and J genes are TRBV4-3 and TRBJ2-1; perhaps TRBD2 as D (7 bases). CDR1 is LGHNA, CDR2 YSLEER, per germline. The CDR3 length is 15 residues. V was shortened by 3 bases and J by 7 bases, with 16 bases between the two germline ends. CDR3 loop: CASSQSWGGENEQFF. The DNA of the CDR3 is TGCGCCAGCAGCCAGTCGTGGGGGGGCGAAAATGAGCAGTTCTTC.

This clone has only one observation. The chain uses TRBV18 and TRBJ1-2; TRBD1 matches at 8 bases. Germline assignment: CDR1 KGHSH and CDR2 LQKENI. The V gene end was trimmed by 3 bases and the J gene end by 4 bases; junction bases not matched to a gene: 10. The CDR3 sequence is 16 residues long. DNA for the CDR3: TGTGCCAGCTCACCTCTCAGACAGGGGCTCGGCTATGGCTACACCTTC. Translation: CASSPLRQGLGYGYTF.

The CDR3 DNA is TGCGCCAGCAGCTTGGACCAGGGGGCTAACTATGGCTACACCTTC. This sequence encodes CASSLDQGANYGYTF. The chain has TRBV5-1 and TRBJ1-2; 7 bases are a match to TRBD1. The V gene end was trimmed by 0 bases and the J gene end by 0 bases; junction bases not matched to a gene: 2. From germline, CDR1 is SGHRS and CDR2 YFSETQ. The CDR3 is 15 amino acids.

V usage is TRBV18 and J usage is TRBJ1-1; D is ambiguous. Germline values: CDR1 KGHSH, CDR2 LQKENI. Trimming took off 1 base at V and 6 bases at J, with 15 bases between the two ends. The CDR3 is 15 residues long. CDR3: CASSPRIRLDAEAFF. CDR3 bases: TGTGCCAGCTCACCACGAATCAGGTTAGACGCTGAAGCTTTCTTT.

In DNA, the CDR3 is TGTGCCAGCAGCGTAGGGGGACAGAACACAGATACGCAGTATTTT. The encoded protein is CASSVGGQNTDTQYF. This chain uses TRBV9 with TRBJ2-3; 7 bases map to TRBD1. This CDR3 spans 15 amino acids. Germline V gives CDR1 SGDLS, CDR2 YYNGEE. With V trimmed by 0 bases and J by 2 bases, 3 bases remained unmatched.